The T cell receptor beta chain under discussion was sequenced for a study of post-analysis software for immune sequencing data. About the study: Courses of disease covered relapsing-remitting, secondary progressive and progressive-relapsing multiple sclerosis.

CDR3 length: 19 amino acids. The V end was cut by 5 bases, the J end by 6 bases, with 32 bases between. Germline V lookup: CDR1 LGHNA, CDR2 YSLEER. Study conclusions and caveats: Batch-mates among the samples co-clustered strongly by F measure. Among 4 or 5 TRBV segments more frequent in patients than controls were TRBV5-6, TRBV5-1 and TRBV20-1. Multiple sclerosis was associated with a significant reduction in normalized Chao1 diversity relative to controls.

A word on this clonotype: Its antigen is still unknown.

The TCR beta cDNA libraries carried unique molecular identifiers. It was from about 0.94 to 9.7 million T cells that 530,000 or so cDNA molecules came. Each CDR3 protein is one row after TCRdb ran MiXCR on the PCR reads. The table lists roughly 800,000 distinct CDR3 sequences, approximately 44% of them singletons, with approximately 5% in the top ten. This chain connects TRBV4-3 to TRBJ2-7; D remains unclear. The sequence was obtained from a girl between 5 and 17 years old with multiple sclerosis. Material: blood. CDR3: CASSNQAGSLPSRTSEQYF. CDR3 sequence (DNA): TGCGCCAGCAGCAACCAGGCAGGAAGTTTACCCTCGAGAACGAGCGAGCAGTACTTC.